The 32 T cell receptor beta chains in this list originate from one sample, sequenced in a study of T-cell memory formation after mild COVID-19. MiXCR, applied by TCRdb to the 5' RACE reads, yields one record per CDR3 protein. The sample lists fewer than 150,000 distinct CDR3 sequences, over 15% occurring once. Sequencing was done on a sample of PBMCs or a T cell subset sorted from them (not recorded which). All receptors derive from a man between 18 and 35 years old who had mild COVID-19 (a few samples of this study predate the infection). Cell type and time point are not known.

The V and J genes are TRBV6-6 and TRBJ2-7, with 7 bases identical to TRBD1. CDR3 size: 13 residues. The germline V gene has CDR1 MNHNY and CDR2 SVGAGI (reference sequence). Trimming at V came to 0 bases and at J to 6 bases, leaving 2 bases not matched to a gene. The CDR3 spells CASSYSRGPEQYF. CDR3 bases: TGTGCCAGCAGTTACTCGAGGGGGCCCGAGCAGTACTTC.

This clonotype was counted between two and nine times. This rearrangement joins TRBV5-1 to TRBJ2-1; D possibly corresponds to TRBD2 (5 bases). CDR3 length: 12 residues. Germline CDR1 SGHRS, CDR2 YFSETQ. Trimming left V 5 bases short and J 8 bases short, with 11 bases between. The CDR3 is CASRLRRDEQFF. The CDR3 DNA reads as TGCGCCAGCAGACTTAGGCGGGATGAGCAGTTCTTC. The full variable domain, rest sourced from reference TRBV5-1 and TRBJ2-1, is KAGVTQTPRYLIKTRGQQVTLSCSPISGHRSVSWYQQTPGQGLQFLFEYFSETQRNKGNFPGRFSGRQFSNSRSEMNVSTLELGDSALYLCASRLRRDEQFFGPGTRLTVL.

This clonotype was observed once. CDR3 loop: CSAQEGGEGNTIYF. The CDR3 DNA sequence: TGCAGTGCTCAAGAGGGGGGTGAAGGAAACACCATATATTTT. The chain has TRBV20-1 and TRBJ1-3; D is perhaps TRBD1 (6 bases). Germline loops: CDR1 DFQATT, CDR2 SNEGSKA (reference sequence). CDR3 length: 14 residues. Trimming took off 5 bases at V and 4 bases at J, with 15 bases between the two ends.

The rearrangement uses TRBV18 and TRBJ2-3; TRBD2 aligns across 10 bases. V trimming: 3 bases; J trimming: 6 bases; junction bases outside the gene matches: 9. This CDR3 is 16 amino acids long. Germline CDR1 reads KGHSH; CDR2 reads LQKENI. The CDR3 DNA reads TGTGCCAGCTCACCGGGACAAGCGGGGGGGGCCGATACGCAGTATTTT. It yields the protein CASSPGQAGGADTQYF.

V gene TRBV20-1 combines with J gene TRBJ2-3; unclear D gene. Germline CDR1 DFQATT, CDR2 SNEGSKA (reference sequence). V was clipped by 0 bases and J by 1 base, with 8 bases between them. The CDR3 is 14 amino acids. The CDR3 reads CSARDVKGTDTQYF. CDR3 DNA: TGCAGTGCTAGAGATGTGAAGGGCACAGATACGCAGTATTTT.

The V gene is TRBV5-1, the J gene TRBJ1-1; 9 bases fit TRBD1. The germline V gene has CDR1 SGHRS and CDR2 YFSETQ. The CDR3 length is 15 residues. The ends lost 1 base at V and 4 bases at J; junction bases unmatched: 5. In nucleotides, the CDR3 is TGCGCCAGCAGCTTGACAGGGGGCTATGTCACTGAAGCTTTCTTT. This translates into CASSLTGGYVTEAFF.

This chain joins TRBV28 and TRBJ1-6, with D maybe TRBD1 (5 bases). Germline CDR1 reads MDHEN; CDR2 reads SYDVKM. V was trimmed by 1 base and J by 7 bases, leaving 17 bases between them. There are 17 residues in the CDR3. The CDR3 loop is CASSLSWGPRSNSPLHF. The CDR3 DNA reads TGTGCCAGCAGTTTATCTTGGGGACCCAGGTCGAATTCACCCCTCCACTTT. The whole variable domain, filled in from reference TRBV28 and TRBJ1-6, reads DVKVTQSSRYLVKRTGEKVFLECVQDMDHENMFWYRQDPGLGLRLIYFSYDVKMKEKGDIPEGYSVSREKKERFSLILESASTNQTSMYLCASSLSWGPRSNSPLHFGNGTRLTVT.

This clonotype turned up a few times. The chain couples TRBV4-3 to TRBJ2-2; 10 bases map to TRBD1. Germline V gene sequence: CDR1 LGHNA, CDR2 YSLEER. The V segment lost 0 bases and the J segment 6 bases; nucleotides outside the gene matches: 4. The CDR3 covers 16 residues. The CDR3 region has the DNA TGCGCCAGCAGCCAAGATCTGGGGACAGGGGCCGGGGAGCTGTTTTTT. Translated, it gives CASSQDLGTGAGELFF.

This chain connects TRBV30 to TRBJ1-6; D possibly corresponds to TRBD1 (5 bases). Trimming removed 5 bases from V and 14 bases from J, with 10 bases in between. The length of the CDR3 is 10 residues. Germline assignment: CDR1 GTSNPN and CDR2 SVGIG (reference sequence). The CDR3 here is CAWGRGALHF. For the CDR3, the DNA is TGTGCCTGGGGCCGGGGGGCCCTCCACTTT.

The chain recombines TRBV18 with TRBJ1-3; D perhaps matches TRBD1 (5 bases). The CDR3 covers 15 residues. V lost 2 bases and J lost 4, with 12 bases in between. The germline CDR1 and CDR2 sequences are KGHSH and LQKENI. CDR3 region: CASSPDATAGNTIYF. CDR3 bases: TGTGCCAGCTCACCAGATGCGACAGCAGGAAACACCATATATTTT.

This clonotype turned up a few times. The rearrangement uses TRBV4-3 and TRBJ1-1; D uncertain. Germline V gives CDR1 LGHNA, CDR2 YSLEER. The CDR3 has 15 residues. The ends were cut back, 4 bases at V and 4 bases at J, with 16 bases in the middle. CDR3 region: CASSRTSAGITEAFF. The CDR3 bases are TGCGCCAGCAGCCGAACCTCAGCGGGGATCACTGAAGCTTTCTTT.

This clonotype showed up many times. This chain links TRBV20-1 with TRBJ2-3; D ambiguous. Germline assignment: CDR1 DFQATT and CDR2 SNEGSKA (reference sequence). Trimming stripped 1 base from V and 2 bases from J, with 10 bases between. This CDR3 contains 14 residues. CDR3 sequence: CSARGVRATDTQYF. CDR3 nucleotide sequence: TGCAGTGCTAGAGGTGTAAGGGCCACAGATACGCAGTATTTT.

CDR3 coding DNA: TGCGCCAGCAGCCAAGAGGCGGTGGGGTCCTACAATGAGCAGTTCTTC. Translation: CASSQEAVGSYNEQFF. J is TRBJ2-1 and V is TRBV4-3; D is ambiguous. The length of the CDR3 is 16 residues. CDR1 LGHNA and CDR2 YSLEER come from the germline V gene. Trimming removed 0 bases at V and 1 base at J, with 10 bases between.

The V gene is TRBV12-3 or TRBV12-4, the J gene TRBJ1-5; D possibly corresponds to TRBD1 (5 bases). The CDR3 runs 13 residues. The V end was cut by 6 bases, the J end by 7 bases, with 13 bases between. CDR3: CASRRAGSQPQHF. The CDR3 DNA reads TGTGCCAGCAGGCGAGCAGGGTCACAGCCCCAGCATTTT.

The chain combines TRBV7-2 with TRBJ2-5; D perhaps matches TRBD1 (6 bases). CDR3 length equals 14 residues. CDR1 is SGHTA and CDR2 is FQGNSA in the germline V gene. Trimming left V 5 bases short and J 5 bases short, with 15 bases between. CDR3 amino acids: CASSLGAPRETQYF. CDR3 bases: TGTGCCAGCAGCCTGGGGGCCCCGAGGGAGACCCAGTACTTC.

The genes are TRBV11-2 and TRBJ2-3; possibly TRBD1 for D (6 bases). CDR3 size: 15 residues. Germline CDR1 is SGHAT and CDR2 is FQNNGV. The V end was cut by 5 bases, the J end by 6 bases, with 18 bases between. CDR3 DNA sequence: TGTGCCAGCAGCCTCATGCGAGGGGGTGTGGATACGCAGTATTTT. This translates into CASSLMRGGVDTQYF.

In its sample, this clonotype was seen a few times. This chain links TRBV6-2 or TRBV6-3 with TRBJ2-7, with no clear D. The CDR3 has 13 amino acids. Trimming removed 6 bases at V and 3 bases at J, with 12 bases between. Germline CDR1 reads MNHEY; CDR2 reads SVGEGT. This CDR3 reads CASSPGPIYEQYV. The CDR3 nucleotides are TGTGCCAGCAGCCCCGGACCGATCTACGAGCAGTACGTC.

This clonotype has at least ten counts. This chain links TRBV7-2 with TRBJ2-7, with 9 bases matching TRBD1. J lost 7 bases, V lost 5 bases, and 6 bases had no gene match. This CDR3 has 13 residues. Looked up from germline, CDR1 is SGHTA and CDR2 is FQGNSA. CDR3 in amino acids: CASSPGQGREQYV. The CDR3 DNA is TGTGCCAGCAGCCCGGGACAGGGCAGGGAGCAGTACGTC.

This clonotype was seen a few times. The chain combines TRBV5-1 with TRBJ1-2; D gene ambiguous. The V gene lost 0 bases and the J gene lost 5 bases, with 11 bases spanning the gap. CDR1 and CDR2 (germline): SGHRS, YFSETQ. The CDR3 spans 14 residues. For the CDR3, the DNA is TGCGCCAGCAGCTTGGATCCCGTGCTATATGGCTACACCTTC. Protein: CASSLDPVLYGYTF.

This clonotype has just a few counts. DNA for the CDR3: TGTGCCAGCAGCTTAGACAGGGTTGGTGGCGGGGAGCTGTTTTTT. This translates into CASSLDRVGGGELFF. The chain links TRBV11-2 to TRBJ2-2; the D gene is possibly TRBD1 (5 bases). The CDR3 consists of 15 residues. The germline V gene encodes CDR1 SGHAT and CDR2 FQNNGV. Trimming took off 0 bases at V and 7 bases at J, with 12 bases between the two ends.

This chain links TRBV6-5 with TRBJ2-1; D tentatively fits TRBD1 or TRBD2 (5 bases each). CDR3 length: 14 residues. Germline CDR1 MNHEY, CDR2 SVGAGI. V shed 4 bases and J shed 9 bases, with 16 bases lying between them. The CDR3 here is CASSLDRVRGEQFF. The CDR3 DNA follows: TGTGCCAGCAGTTTGGATCGGGTGAGGGGTGAGCAGTTCTTC.

CDR3 bases: TGCGCCAGCAGCCAAGACGACAGGGCCAACGTCTATGGCTACACCTTC. It specifies CASSQDDRANVYGYTF. The V call is TRBV4-3, the J call TRBJ1-2, with 7 bases aligning to TRBD1. V lost 0 bases, J lost 4 bases, and 8 bases stayed unmatched. CDR3 length: 16 residues. Germline V lookup: CDR1 LGHNA, CDR2 YSLEER.

This clonotype was seen a handful of times. The chain links TRBV20-1 to TRBJ1-2; D remains ambiguous. The germline CDR1 and CDR2 sequences are DFQATT and SNEGSKA (reference sequence). With 5 bases removed from V and 2 bases from J, the gap between germline ends came to 6 bases. This CDR3 spans 11 amino acids. CDR3 in amino acids: CSAAQNYGYTF. CDR3 DNA sequence: TGCAGTGCTGCCCAAAACTATGGCTACACCTTC.

In its sample, this clonotype was seen a few times. V usage is TRBV10-3 and J usage is TRBJ2-1; TRBD2 agrees at 8 bases. The V gene's germline CDR1 is ENHRY and CDR2 SYGVKD. This CDR3 is built from 14 residues. Trimming removed 3 bases from V and 9 bases from J; junction bases left unmatched: 7. CDR3 DNA: TGTGCCATCAGTGAAGCGCGGGGGGTCAGTGAGCAGTTCTTC. Protein product: CAISEARGVSEQFF.

CDR3 residues: CASSLRVGSGRYNEQFF. The CDR3 region has the DNA TGTGCCAGCAGCTTAAGGGTTGGATCGGGACGATACAATGAGCAGTTCTTC. The rearrangement links TRBV11-2 to TRBJ2-1; D is possibly TRBD1 or TRBD2 (5 bases each). CDR3 size: 17 residues. Germline V gene data show CDR1 as SGHAT and CDR2 as FQNNGV. The V gene lost 2 bases and the J gene lost 4 bases, with 18 bases spanning the gap.

The chain recombines TRBV6-5 with TRBJ1-4; 7 bases are shared with TRBD1. The CDR3 has 13 residues. Losses at the gene ends were 6 bases for V and 7 bases for J; bases not matched to a gene: 5. The germline CDR1 and CDR2 sequences are MNHEY and SVGAGI. CDR3 region: CASRDRVSEKLFF. DNA for the CDR3: TGTGCCAGCAGAGACAGGGTATCTGAAAAACTGTTTTTT.

This clonotype appeared a few times. The chain links TRBV6-2 or TRBV6-3 to TRBJ2-1, with a possible D match to TRBD1 (5 bases). The CDR3 has 14 amino acids. CDR1 and CDR2 (germline): MNHEY, SVGEGT. The V end lost 6 bases, the J end lost 5 bases, and 14 bases lay between the germline ends. In nucleotides, the CDR3 is TGTGCCAGCAGCCCTTCCGGACACAACAATGAGCAGTTCTTC. Protein product: CASSPSGHNNEQFF.

Here the CDR3 reads CASSQRTSEDMNEQYF. In DNA, the CDR3 is TGTGCCAGCAGCCAACGGACTAGCGAGGACATGAACGAGCAGTACTTC. The chain combines TRBV4-2 with TRBJ2-7; 9 bases align to TRBD2. CDR1 is LGHNA, CDR2 YNFKEQ, per germline. The V gene end was trimmed by 2 bases and the J gene end by 5 bases; junction bases not matched to a gene: 10. The CDR3 length is 16 residues.

The chain carries TRBV10-3 and TRBJ2-2; TRBD1 or TRBD2 may be the D gene (5 bases each). Trimming cost V 8 bases and J 3 bases, with 16 bases left between them. The germline gives CDR1 ENHRY, CDR2 SYGVKD. The CDR3 spans 15 residues. The chain's CDR3 is CAIRAALGDTGELFF. DNA of the CDR3: TGTGCCATCCGGGCGGCTCTGGGGGACACCGGGGAGCTGTTTTTT.

This clonotype appeared a few times. The chain links TRBV12-3 or TRBV12-4 to TRBJ1-3; 7 positions agree with TRBD1. This CDR3 comprises 13 residues. Trimming removed 6 bases from V and 9 bases from J; junction bases left unmatched: 8. The CDR3 DNA reads as TGTGCCAGCAGACCGACAGGGCTTGGCACCATATATTTT. As protein: CASRPTGLGTIYF.

J is TRBJ1-5 and V is TRBV6-5; 8 nucleotides match TRBD1. The germline V gene encodes CDR1 MNHEY and CDR2 SVGAGI. The CDR3 sequence is 16 residues long. Trimming cost V 7 bases and J 7 bases; bases outside gene matches: 15. CDR3 loop: CASKLTGAATGQPQHF. In nucleotides, the CDR3 is TGTGCCAGCAAATTGACAGGGGCCGCGACTGGGCAGCCCCAGCATTTT.

The rearrangement uses TRBV2 and TRBJ1-5; TRBD1 aligns across 7 bases. J was trimmed by 3 bases and V by 8 bases; bases with no gene match: 4. Germline CDR1 is SNHLY and CDR2 is FYNNEI. The CDR3 is 13 amino acids. The CDR3 bases are TGTGCCAGCCGAGGACAGGCCAATCAGCCCCAGCATTTT. Translation gives CASRGQANQPQHF.